The sample holds many counts of the clone carrying this TCR beta chain. The target antigen is unknown. Uncontrolled infections, other autoimmune diseases, pregnancy or lactation led to exclusion of patients. PBMCs stemmed from 8.5 to 10 ml fresh peripheral blood. This sample stems from a study of T cells in Graves' hyperthyroidism and ophthalmopathy. Findings and caveats of the study: The model forecast ophthalmopathy, anticipating it by a median approximately 6.2 months before onset. The blood repertoire included most of the expanded thyroid clonotypes above 0.001.

TCR beta CDR3 regions were amplified from RNA. During a first-round RT-PCR of the TCR CDR3, the HTBI primer set was used. TCRdb re-called the multiplex PCR reads with MiXCR, one entry per CDR3 protein. This sample has fewer than 650,000 distinct CDR3 sequences, with approximately 14% found just once. The specimen was blood. This sequence originates from a woman aged 40 to 55 with Graves' ophthalmopathy.

The CDR3 region has the DNA TGTGCCAGCAGCTTCACTCGAGCGGGAGCCAAAAACATTCAGTACTTC. The encoded protein is CASSFTRAGAKNIQYF. The rearrangement uses TRBV11-2 and TRBJ2-4, with a tentative D call TRBD2 (6 bases). The CDR3 contains 16 residues. V was pared by 3 bases and J by 0 bases, with 12 bases between. Germline CDR1 is SGHAT and CDR2 is FQNNGV.